This TCR beta chain was documented in a study of graft-versus-host responses after intestinal transplantation. The study's findings and limits: The study associated peak circulating GvH clone levels with early post-transplant HvG declines. Recipient bone marrow held GvH clones, some seen earlier in ileum or blood. Allografts of patients with graft-donor T cell macrochimerism showed high graft-versus-host to host-versus-graft clone ratios.

The CDR3 spans 13 residues. Germline V lookup: CDR1 MRHNA, CDR2 SNTAGT. Trimming left V 0 bases short and J 11 bases short, with 13 bases between. About this clone: What it binds is not known.

Profiling relied on immunoSEQ multiplex PCR, and the TCRdb table lists in-frame clones only, not all of them. The table shows about 73,000 clones, with about 90% occurring only once. The specimen was unstimulated CD8+ T cells sorted from spleen or lymph node cells, collected before transplant. The chain employs TRBV6-4 and TRBJ1-1, with a tentative D call TRBD1 (5 bases). The receptor was isolated from a human donor who was the organ donor for an intestinal transplant. The CDR3 nucleotides read TGTGCCAGCAGTGACTCGAACTCAGGGAGGGCTTTCTTT. Protein: CASSDSNSGRAFF.